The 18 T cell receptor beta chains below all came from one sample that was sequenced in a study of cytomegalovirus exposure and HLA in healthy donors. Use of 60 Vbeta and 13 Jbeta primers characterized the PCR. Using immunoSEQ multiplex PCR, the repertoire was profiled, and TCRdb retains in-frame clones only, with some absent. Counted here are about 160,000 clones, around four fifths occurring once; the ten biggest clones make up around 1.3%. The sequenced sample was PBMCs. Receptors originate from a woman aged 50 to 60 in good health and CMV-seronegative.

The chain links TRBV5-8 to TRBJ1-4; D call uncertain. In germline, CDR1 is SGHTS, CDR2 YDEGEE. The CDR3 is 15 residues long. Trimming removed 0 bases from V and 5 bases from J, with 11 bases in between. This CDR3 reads CASSLGESGNEKLFF. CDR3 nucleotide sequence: TGTGCCAGCAGCTTGGGGGAGAGCGGGAATGAAAAACTGTTTTTT.

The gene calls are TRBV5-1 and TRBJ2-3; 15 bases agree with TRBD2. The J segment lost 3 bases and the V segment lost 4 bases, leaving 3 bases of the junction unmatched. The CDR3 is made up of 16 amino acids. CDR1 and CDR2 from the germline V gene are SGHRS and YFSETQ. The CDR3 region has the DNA TGCGCCAGCAGCGGGGGGACTAGCGGGAGGACAGATACGCAGTATTTT. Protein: CASSGGTSGRTDTQYF.

The CDR3 loop is CASSVNTGTGRIEAFF. In DNA form, the CDR3 reads TGTGCCAGCAGTGTAAATACCGGGACAGGGAGGATTGAAGCTTTCTTT. V and J are TRBV28 and TRBJ1-1, with TRBD1 matching over 9 bases. V dropped 5 bases and J dropped 7; count of bases not matched to a gene: 14. Germline CDR1 is MDHEN and CDR2 is SYDVKM. CDR3 length equals 16 residues.

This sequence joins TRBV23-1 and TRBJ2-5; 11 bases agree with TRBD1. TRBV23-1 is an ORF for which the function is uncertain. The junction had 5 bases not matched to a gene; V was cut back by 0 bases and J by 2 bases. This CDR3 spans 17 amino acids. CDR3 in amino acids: CASSQSFGDRGQETQYF. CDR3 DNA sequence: TGCGCCAGCAGTCAATCGTTCGGGGACAGGGGGCAAGAGACCCAGTACTTC.

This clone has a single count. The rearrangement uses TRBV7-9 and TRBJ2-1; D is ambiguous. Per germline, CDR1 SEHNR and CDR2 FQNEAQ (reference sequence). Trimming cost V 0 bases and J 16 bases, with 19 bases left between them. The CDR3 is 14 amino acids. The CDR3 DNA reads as TGTGCCAGCAGCTTAGCGTCGGATCAAGCTCGAGGTTTCTTC. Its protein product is CASSLASDQARGFF.

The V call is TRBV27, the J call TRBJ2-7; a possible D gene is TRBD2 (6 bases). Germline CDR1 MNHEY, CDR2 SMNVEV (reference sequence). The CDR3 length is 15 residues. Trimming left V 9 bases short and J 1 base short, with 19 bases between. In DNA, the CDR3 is TGTGCCAGTATGAACCAGGGAGGATATTCCTACGAGCAGTACTTC. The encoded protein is CASMNQGGYSYEQYF.

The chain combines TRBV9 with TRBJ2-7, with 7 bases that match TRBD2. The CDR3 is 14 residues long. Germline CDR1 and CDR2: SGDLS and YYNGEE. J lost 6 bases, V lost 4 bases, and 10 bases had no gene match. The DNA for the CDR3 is TGTGCCAGCAGCTCGGGCGACCCGGGGGGCGAGCAGTACTTC. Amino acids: CASSSGDPGGEQYF.

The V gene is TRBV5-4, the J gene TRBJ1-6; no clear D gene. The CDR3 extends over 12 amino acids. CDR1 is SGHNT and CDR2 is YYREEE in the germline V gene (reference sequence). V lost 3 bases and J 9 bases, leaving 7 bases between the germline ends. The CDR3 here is CASSSLSSPLHF. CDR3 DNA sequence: TGTGCCAGCAGCTCCCTGAGTTCACCCCTCCACTTT.

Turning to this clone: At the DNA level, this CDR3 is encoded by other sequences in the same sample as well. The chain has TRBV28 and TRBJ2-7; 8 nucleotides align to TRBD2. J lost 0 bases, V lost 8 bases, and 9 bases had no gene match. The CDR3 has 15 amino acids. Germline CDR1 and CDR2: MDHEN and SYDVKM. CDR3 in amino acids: CASSPGGAPSYEQYF. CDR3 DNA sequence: TGTGCCAGCTCCCCGGGGGGGGCACCCTCCTACGAGCAGTACTTC.

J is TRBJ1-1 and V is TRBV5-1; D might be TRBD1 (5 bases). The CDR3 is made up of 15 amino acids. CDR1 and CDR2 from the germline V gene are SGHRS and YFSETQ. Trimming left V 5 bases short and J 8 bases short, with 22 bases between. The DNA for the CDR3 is TGCGCCAGCAGACCACTCGCGACAGCCGCAAGGGAAGCTTTCTTT. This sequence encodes CASRPLATAAREAFF.

CDR3 sequence reads: CASSLIGERGLTEAFF. The CDR3 nucleotides read TGTGCCAGCAGCTTAATAGGGGAGAGGGGACTCACTGAAGCTTTCTTT. The chain carries TRBV7-9 and TRBJ1-1; maybe TRBD1 (5 bases). The CDR3 is 16 residues long. From germline, CDR1 is SEHNR and CDR2 FQNEAQ (reference sequence). Deletions cut 2 bases from V and 4 bases from J, with 17 bases between.

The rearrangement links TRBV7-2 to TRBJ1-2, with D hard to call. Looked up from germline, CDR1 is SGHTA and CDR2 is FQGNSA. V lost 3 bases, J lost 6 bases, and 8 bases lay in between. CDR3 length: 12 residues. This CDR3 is CASSLFGDGYTF. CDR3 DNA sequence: TGTGCCAGCAGCTTGTTTGGAGATGGCTACACCTTC.

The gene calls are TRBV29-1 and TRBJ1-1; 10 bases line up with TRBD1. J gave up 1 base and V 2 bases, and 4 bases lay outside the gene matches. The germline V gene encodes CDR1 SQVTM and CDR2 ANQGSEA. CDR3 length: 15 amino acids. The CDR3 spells CSVERDRGQNTEAFF. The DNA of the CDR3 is TGCAGCGTTGAAAGGGACAGGGGACAGAACACTGAAGCTTTCTTT.

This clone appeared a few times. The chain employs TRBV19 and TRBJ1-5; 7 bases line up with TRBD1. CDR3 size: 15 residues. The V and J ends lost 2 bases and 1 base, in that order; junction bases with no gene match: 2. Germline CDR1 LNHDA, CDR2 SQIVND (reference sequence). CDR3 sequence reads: CASSIRGPSNQPQHF. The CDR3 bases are TGTGCCAGTAGTATAAGGGGGCCCAGCAATCAGCCCCAGCATTTT.

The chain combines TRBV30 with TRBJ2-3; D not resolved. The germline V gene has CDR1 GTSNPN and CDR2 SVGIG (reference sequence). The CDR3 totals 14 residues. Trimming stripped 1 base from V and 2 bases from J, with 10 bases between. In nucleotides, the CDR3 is TGTGCCTGGAGTGCCCCGGGTCTCACAGATACGCAGTATTTT. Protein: CAWSAPGLTDTQYF.

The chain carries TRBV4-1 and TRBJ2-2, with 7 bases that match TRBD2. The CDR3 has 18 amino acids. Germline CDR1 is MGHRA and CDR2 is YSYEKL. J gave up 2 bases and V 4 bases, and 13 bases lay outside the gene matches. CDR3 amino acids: CASSPPRESGDNTGELFF. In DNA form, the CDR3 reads TGCGCCAGCAGCCCCCCGAGAGAGAGCGGGGATAACACCGGGGAGCTGTTTTTT.

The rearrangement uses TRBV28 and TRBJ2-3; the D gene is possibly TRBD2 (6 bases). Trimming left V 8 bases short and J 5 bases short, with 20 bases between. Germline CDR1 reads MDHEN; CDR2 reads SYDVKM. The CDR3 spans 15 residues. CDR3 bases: TGTGCCAGCTGTACAACTATAGCGGCCCGAGATACGCAGTATTTT. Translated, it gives CASCTTIAARDTQYF.

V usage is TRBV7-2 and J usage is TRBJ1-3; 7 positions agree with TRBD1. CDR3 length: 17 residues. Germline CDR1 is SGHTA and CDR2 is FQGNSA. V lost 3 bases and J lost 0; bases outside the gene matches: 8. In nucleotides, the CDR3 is TGTGCCAGCAGCTTCGCGCCGGGACAGAGCTCTGGAAACACCATATATTTT. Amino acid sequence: CASSFAPGQSSGNTIYF.